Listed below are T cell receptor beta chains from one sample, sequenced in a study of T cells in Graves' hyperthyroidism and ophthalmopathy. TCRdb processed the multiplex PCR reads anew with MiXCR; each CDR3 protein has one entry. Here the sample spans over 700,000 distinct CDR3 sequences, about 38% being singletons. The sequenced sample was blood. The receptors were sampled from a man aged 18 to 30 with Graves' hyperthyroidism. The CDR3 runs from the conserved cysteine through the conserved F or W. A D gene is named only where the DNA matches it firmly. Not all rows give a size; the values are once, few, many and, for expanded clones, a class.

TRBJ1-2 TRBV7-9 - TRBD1 CASSYWGTGNYGYTF TGTGCCAGCAGCTATTGGGGGACAGGGAACTATGGCTACACCTTC
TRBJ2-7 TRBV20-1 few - CSARDLGRGYEQYF TGCAGTGCTAGAGATCTCGGCAGGGGCTACGAGCAGTACTTC
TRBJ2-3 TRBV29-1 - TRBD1 CSAPGGHTQYF TGCAGCGCCCCAGGGGGACACACGCAGTATTTT
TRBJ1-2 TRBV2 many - CASSPGRKNYGYTF TGTGCCAGCAGTCCGGGACGCAAGAACTATGGCTACACCTTC
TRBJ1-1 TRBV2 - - CATRDGVTEAFF TGTGCCACCAGGGATGGGGTCACTGAAGCTTTCTTT
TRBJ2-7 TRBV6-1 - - CASSEEGEQYF TGTGCCAGCAGTGAAGAGGGCGAGCAGTACTTC
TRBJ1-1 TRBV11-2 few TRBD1 CASSSGTGRGTEAFF TGTGCCAGCAGCTCAGGGACAGGGAGAGGGACTGAAGCTTTCTTT
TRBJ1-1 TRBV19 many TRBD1 CASGWTGAFF TGTGCCAGTGGCTGGACAGGGGCTTTCTTT
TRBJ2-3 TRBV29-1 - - CSVVLGSDTQYF TGCAGCGTTGTCCTAGGGTCGGATACGCAGTATTTT
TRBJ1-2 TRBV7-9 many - CASTPTVAGLKGDYGYTF TGTGCCAGCACCCCAACTGTGGCAGGGTTAAAGGGAGACTATGGCTACACCTTC
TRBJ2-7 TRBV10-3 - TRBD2 CASRTSGRGTYEQYF TGTGCCAGCAGAACTAGCGGGAGAGGGACCTACGAGCAGTACTTC
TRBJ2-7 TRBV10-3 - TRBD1 CASSPQGQGLSYEQYF TGTGCCAGCTCACCCCAGGGACAGGGCCTATCCTACGAGCAGTACTTC
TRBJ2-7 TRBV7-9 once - CASSQELQYSSYEQYF TGTGCCAGCAGCCAAGAGCTACAATATAGCAGCTACGAGCAGTACTTC
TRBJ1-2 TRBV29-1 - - CSSSGRRNYGYTF TGCAGCAGTTCTGGCAGGCGTAACTATGGCTACACCTTC
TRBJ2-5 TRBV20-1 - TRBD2 CSAAPSSGGQETQYF TGCAGTGCGGCCCCCAGTAGCGGGGGCCAAGAGACCCAGTACTTC
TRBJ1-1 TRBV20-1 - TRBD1 CSARGGTGGNTEAFF TGCAGTGCTAGAGGAGGAACAGGGGGCAACACTGAAGCTTTCTTT
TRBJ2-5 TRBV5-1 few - CASVREPRIQETQYF TGCGCCAGCGTCCGGGAACCTCGGATCCAAGAGACCCAGTACTTC
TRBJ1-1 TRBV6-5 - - CASSQQEQNTEAFF TGTGCCAGCAGCCAACAGGAGCAGAACACTGAAGCTTTCTTT
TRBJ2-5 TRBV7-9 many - CASSLGQGGVAETQYF TGTGCCAGCAGCTTAGGACAGGGAGGTGTAGCGGAGACCCAGTACTTC
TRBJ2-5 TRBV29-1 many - CSVETRTYEQETQYF TGCAGCGTTGAAACCAGGACTTATGAACAAGAGACCCAGTACTTC
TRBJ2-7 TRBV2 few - CASNAAGPSPYEQYF TGTGCCAGCAACGCTGCAGGGCCCTCTCCCTACGAGCAGTACTTC
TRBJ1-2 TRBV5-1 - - CASSFAGSLEGYTF TGCGCCAGCAGCTTCGCGGGGAGCCTCGAAGGCTACACCTTC
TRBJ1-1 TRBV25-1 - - CASFEGPANTEAFF TGTGCCAGCTTCGAGGGGCCAGCGAACACTGAAGCTTTCTTT
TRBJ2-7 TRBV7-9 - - CASSDQGLSYEQYF TGTGCCAGCAGTGACCAGGGCCTCTCCTACGAGCAGTACTTC
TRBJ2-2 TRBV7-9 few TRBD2 CASRPPFRGDTGELFF TGTGCCAGCAGGCCCCCGTTTCGGGGGGACACCGGGGAGCTGTTTTTT
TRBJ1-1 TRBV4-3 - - CASSQGSHGWDTEAFF TGCGCCAGCAGCCAAGGAAGCCACGGATGGGATACTGAAGCTTTCTTT
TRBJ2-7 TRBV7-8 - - CASSTPASAVYEQYF TGTGCCAGCAGCACCCCGGCTTCCGCGGTCTACGAGCAGTACTTC
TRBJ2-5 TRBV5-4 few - CASSLTGNVETQYF TGTGCCAGCAGCTTGACAGGGAACGTAGAGACCCAGTACTTC
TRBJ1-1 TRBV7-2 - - CAGSLTGGAGTEAFF TGTGCCGGCAGCTTAACGGGGGGCGCTGGGACTGAAGCTTTCTTT
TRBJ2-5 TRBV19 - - CASRLNTDQETQYF TGTGCCAGTAGGTTGAACACTGACCAAGAGACCCAGTACTTC
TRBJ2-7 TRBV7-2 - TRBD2 CASSLVTSGTYEQYF TGTGCCAGCAGCTTAGTGACTAGCGGTACCTACGAGCAGTACTTC
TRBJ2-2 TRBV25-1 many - CASSEFGGMNTGELFF TGTGCCAGCAGTGAATTCGGGGGCATGAACACCGGGGAGCTGTTTTTT
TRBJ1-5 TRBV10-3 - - CAISTGFRDRMNQPQHF TGTGCCATCAGTACAGGTTTTCGTGACAGGATGAATCAGCCCCAGCATTTT
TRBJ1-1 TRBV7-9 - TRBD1 CASSSGDRVTEAFF TGTGCCAGCAGCTCCGGTGACAGGGTCACTGAAGCTTTCTTT
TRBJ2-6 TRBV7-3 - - CASSPRAPVRDLSGANVLTF TGTGCCAGCAGCCCCCGAGCTCCTGTGCGGGACCTCTCTGGGGCCAACGTCCTGACTTTC
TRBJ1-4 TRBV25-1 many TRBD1 CASSEYPGQPNEKLFF TGTGCCAGCAGTGAATATCCGGGACAGCCTAATGAAAAACTGTTTTTT
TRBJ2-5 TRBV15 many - CATSRATQETQYF TGTGCCACCAGCAGAGCCACACAAGAGACCCAGTACTTC
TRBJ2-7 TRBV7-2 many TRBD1 CASSPDRGAYEQYF TGTGCCAGCAGCCCGGACAGGGGAGCCTACGAGCAGTACTTC
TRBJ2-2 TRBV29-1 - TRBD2 CSVGRLAAGELFF TGCAGCGTTGGGCGACTAGCGGCCGGGGAGCTGTTTTTT
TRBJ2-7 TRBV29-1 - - CSAVLAGEQYF TGCAGCGCTGTCCTAGCTGGCGAGCAGTACTTC
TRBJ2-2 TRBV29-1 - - CSVATNGELFF TGCAGCGTTGCGACGAACGGGGAGCTGTTTTTT
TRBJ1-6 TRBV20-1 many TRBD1 CSAFATGEDSPLHF TGCAGTGCTTTTGCGACAGGGGAAGATTCACCCCTCCACTTT
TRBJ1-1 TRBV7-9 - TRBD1 CASSGDRGGTEAFF TGTGCCAGCAGCGGAGACAGGGGGGGCACTGAAGCTTTCTTT
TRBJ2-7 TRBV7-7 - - CASSLLLGSSYERYF TGTGCTAGCAGCTTACTGTTAGGGTCATCCTACGAGCGGTACTTC
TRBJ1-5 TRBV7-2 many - CASSLPPQPQHF TGTGCCAGCAGCCTCCCCCCGCAGCCCCAGCATTTT
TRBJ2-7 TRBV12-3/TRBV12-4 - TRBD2 CASSFGGGDYEQYF TGTGCCAGCAGTTTTGGGGGAGGGGACTACGAGCAGTACTTC
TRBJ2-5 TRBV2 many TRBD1 CASRDGTGLETQYF TGTGCCAGCAGGGACGGGACAGGGTTAGAGACCCAGTACTTC
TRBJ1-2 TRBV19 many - CASSVDWGRGYTF TGTGCCAGTAGCGTGGATTGGGGTCGCGGCTACACCTTC
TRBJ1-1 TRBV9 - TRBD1 CASSPPPGTGPTEAFF TGTGCCAGCAGTCCCCCCCCCGGGACAGGGCCCACTGAAGCTTTCTTT
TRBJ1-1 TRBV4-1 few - CASSQGSGHTEAFF TGCGCCAGCAGCCAAGGGAGCGGTCACACTGAAGCTTTCTTT
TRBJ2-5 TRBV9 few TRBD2 CASSQDERGGPETQYF TGTGCCAGCAGCCAAGATGAACGGGGGGGCCCCGAGACCCAGTACTTC
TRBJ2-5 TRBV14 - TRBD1 CASAGQGPQETQYF TGTGCCAGCGCGGGACAGGGGCCCCAAGAGACCCAGTACTTC